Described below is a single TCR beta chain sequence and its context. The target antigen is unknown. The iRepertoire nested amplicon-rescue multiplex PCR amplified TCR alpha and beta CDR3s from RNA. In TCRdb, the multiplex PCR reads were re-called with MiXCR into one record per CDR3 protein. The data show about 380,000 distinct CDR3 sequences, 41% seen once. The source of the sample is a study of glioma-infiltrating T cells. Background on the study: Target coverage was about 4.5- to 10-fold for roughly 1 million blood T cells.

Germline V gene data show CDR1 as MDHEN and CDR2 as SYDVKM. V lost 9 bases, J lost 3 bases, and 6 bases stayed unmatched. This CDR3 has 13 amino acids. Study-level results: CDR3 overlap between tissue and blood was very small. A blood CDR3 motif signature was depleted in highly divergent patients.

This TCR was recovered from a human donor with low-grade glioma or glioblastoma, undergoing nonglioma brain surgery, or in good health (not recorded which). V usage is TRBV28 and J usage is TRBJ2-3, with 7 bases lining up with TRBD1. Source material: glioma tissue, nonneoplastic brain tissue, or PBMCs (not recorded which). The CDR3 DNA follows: TGTGCCAGGCTGACAGGGCGAACAGATACGCAGTATTTT. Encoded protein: CARLTGRTDTQYF.